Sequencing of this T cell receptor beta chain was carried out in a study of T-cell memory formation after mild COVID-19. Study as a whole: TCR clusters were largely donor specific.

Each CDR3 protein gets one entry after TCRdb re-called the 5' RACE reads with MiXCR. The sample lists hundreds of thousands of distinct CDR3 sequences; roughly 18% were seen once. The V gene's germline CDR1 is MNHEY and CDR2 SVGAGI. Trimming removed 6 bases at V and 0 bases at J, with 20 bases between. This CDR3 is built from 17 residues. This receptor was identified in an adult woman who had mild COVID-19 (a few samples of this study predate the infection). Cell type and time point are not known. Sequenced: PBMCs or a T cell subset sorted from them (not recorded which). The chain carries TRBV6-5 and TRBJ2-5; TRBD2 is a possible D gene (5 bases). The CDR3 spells CASSPGFRTRNQETQYF. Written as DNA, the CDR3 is TGTGCCAGCAGCCCCGGGTTTAGGACTCGGAACCAAGAGACCCAGTACTTC.